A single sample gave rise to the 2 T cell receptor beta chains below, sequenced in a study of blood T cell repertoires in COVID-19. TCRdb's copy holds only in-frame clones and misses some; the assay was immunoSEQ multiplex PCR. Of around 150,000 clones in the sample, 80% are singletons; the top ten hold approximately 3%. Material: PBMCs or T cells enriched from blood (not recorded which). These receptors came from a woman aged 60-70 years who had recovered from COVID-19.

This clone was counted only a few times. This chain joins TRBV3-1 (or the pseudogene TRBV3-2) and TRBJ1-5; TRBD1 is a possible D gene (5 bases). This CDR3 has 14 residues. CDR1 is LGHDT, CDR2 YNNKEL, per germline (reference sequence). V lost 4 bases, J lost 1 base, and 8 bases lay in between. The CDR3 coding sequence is TGTGCCAGCAGCCGCAGGGAAAGCAATCAGCCCCAGCATTTT. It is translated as CASSRRESNQPQHF.

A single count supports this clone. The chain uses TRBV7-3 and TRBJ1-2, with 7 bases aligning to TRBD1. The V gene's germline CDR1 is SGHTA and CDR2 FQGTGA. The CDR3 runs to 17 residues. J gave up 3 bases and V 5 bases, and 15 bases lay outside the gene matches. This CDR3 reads CASSPYYLTGRDYGYTF. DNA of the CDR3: TGTGCCAGCAGCCCGTACTACCTGACAGGGAGAGACTATGGCTACACCTTC.